The rows below give T cell receptor beta chains drawn from one sample of a study of blood T cell repertoires in COVID-19. The table came from immunoSEQ multiplex PCR; TCRdb's copy has only in-frame clones and leaves some out. The table includes more than 90,000 clones, roughly 72% detected once. The sequencing input was peripheral blood. The source is a woman aged 55 to 70 in a cohort sampled during active or convalescent COVID-19. Each CDR3 is given with its conserved first and last residue. Fields, in order: V gene, clone size, D gene, J gene, CDR3 DNA, CDR3 protein. A D gene is named only where the DNA matches it firmly. Size is omitted from some rows. Given values are once, few, many or a class for expanded clones.

V gene: TRBV6-5; clone size: .; D gene: TRBD1; J gene: TRBJ2-7; CDR3 DNA: TGTGCCAGCAGTTACCTTCCAGGGGGCTACGAGCAGTACTTC; CDR3 protein: CASSYLPGGYEQYF
V gene: TRBV20-1; clone size: .; D gene: .; J gene: TRBJ2-5; CDR3 DNA: TGCAGTGCTAGTCTGGGGGCCTTCCAAGAGACCCAGTACTTC; CDR3 protein: CSASLGAFQETQYF
V gene: TRBV7-2; clone size: .; D gene: .; J gene: TRBJ1-6; CDR3 DNA: TGTGCCAGCAGCTTATGGGACTCAGTTTCACCCCTCCACTTT; CDR3 protein: CASSLWDSVSPLHF
V gene: TRBV28; clone size: once; D gene: .; J gene: TRBJ2-7; CDR3 DNA: TGTGCCAGCAGTTTCCACAGGACAGCGCGAAGGCCCCGCGAGCAGTACTTC; CDR3 protein: CASSFHRTARRPREQYF
V gene: TRBV7-9; clone size: once; D gene: .; J gene: TRBJ1-3; CDR3 DNA: TGTGCCAGCAGCTCGGGAAACACCATATATTTT; CDR3 protein: CASSSGNTIYF
V gene: TRBV19; clone size: .; D gene: TRBD1; J gene: TRBJ1-2; CDR3 DNA: TGTGCCAGTAGTTCCGGACAGGGTGGATTCCTCTACACCTTC; CDR3 protein: CASSSGQGGFLYTF
V gene: TRBV6-6; clone size: .; D gene: .; J gene: TRBJ1-1; CDR3 DNA: TGTGCCAGCAGTTACTCTCCTGACAGTAGCACTGAAGCTTTCTTT; CDR3 protein: CASSYSPDSSTEAFF
V gene: TRBV7-8; clone size: .; D gene: .; J gene: TRBJ1-5; CDR3 DNA: TGTGCCAGCAGCTTAGGAGCACGGGTTCCAAATCAGCCCCAGCATTTT; CDR3 protein: CASSLGARVPNQPQHF
V gene: TRBV10-3; clone size: .; D gene: .; J gene: TRBJ1-3; CDR3 DNA: TGTGCCATCAGTGAGCGGATAAGCGCGAGCTCTGGAAACACCATATATTTT; CDR3 protein: CAISERISASSGNTIYF
V gene: TRBV2; clone size: .; D gene: TRBD1; J gene: TRBJ1-5; CDR3 DNA: TGTGCCAGCAGTAACAGGGGGCCCGGTCAGCCCCAGCATTTT; CDR3 protein: CASSNRGPGQPQHF
V gene: TRBV18; clone size: .; D gene: TRBD1; J gene: TRBJ2-3; CDR3 DNA: TGTGCCAGCTCACCACCGATCGGACAGGGGGTTAATGGGCGTTCAGATACGCAGTATTTT; CDR3 protein: CASSPPIGQGVNGRSDTQYF
V gene: TRBV6-4; clone size: .; D gene: TRBD2; J gene: TRBJ2-2; CDR3 DNA: TGTGCCAGCCGGTACACGGGCGGGGGGTCGAACACCGGGGAGCTGTTTTTT; CDR3 protein: CASRYTGGGSNTGELFF
V gene: TRBV18; clone size: few; D gene: .; J gene: TRBJ1-1; CDR3 DNA: TGTGCCAGCTCACCAAGTTTACGGGACAAGGTACTCTTT; CDR3 protein: CASSPSLRDKVLF
V gene: TRBV7-9; clone size: .; D gene: .; J gene: TRBJ1-6; CDR3 DNA: TGTGCCAGCAGCTTATCTTCAGGGAATTCACCCCTCCACTTT; CDR3 protein: CASSLSSGNSPLHF
V gene: TRBV28; clone size: .; D gene: .; J gene: TRBJ2-5; CDR3 DNA: TGTGCCAGCAGTTTATCGGCAGGGGGGATGGAGACCCAGTACTTC; CDR3 protein: CASSLSAGGMETQYF
V gene: TRBV5-1; clone size: .; D gene: TRBD2; J gene: TRBJ2-6; CDR3 DNA: TGCGCCAGCAGCCCAAAGACTAGCGGGACCTCTGGGGCCAACGTCCTGACTTTC; CDR3 protein: CASSPKTSGTSGANVLTF
V gene: TRBV18; clone size: .; D gene: .; J gene: TRBJ2-2; CDR3 DNA: TGTGCCAGCTCCCACGGTAGGGGAATCACCGGGGAGCTGTTTTTT; CDR3 protein: CASSHGRGITGELFF
V gene: TRBV3-1/TRBV3-2; clone size: .; D gene: TRBD2; J gene: TRBJ2-5; CDR3 DNA: TGTGCCAGCAGCCAAGATTGGCGGGGGGCCGAACAAGAGACCCAGTACTTC; CDR3 protein: CASSQDWRGAEQETQYF
V gene: TRBV9; clone size: .; D gene: TRBD1; J gene: TRBJ1-2; CDR3 DNA: TGTGCCAGCAGCACGAGGACAGGGAACAAGTACTATGGCTACACCTTC; CDR3 protein: CASSTRTGNKYYGYTF
V gene: TRBV6-5; clone size: .; D gene: TRBD1; J gene: TRBJ2-7; CDR3 DNA: TGTGCCAGCCACCGAGGAGACAGGGGGGACGAGCAGTACTTC; CDR3 protein: CASHRGDRGDEQYF
V gene: TRBV7-2; clone size: .; D gene: TRBD2; J gene: TRBJ2-3; CDR3 DNA: TGTGCCAGCAGCTTAGGACTAGCGGGGGATACGCAGTATTTT; CDR3 protein: CASSLGLAGDTQYF
V gene: TRBV19; clone size: few; D gene: .; J gene: TRBJ2-4; CDR3 DNA: TGTGCCAGTAGTAAGCAGGGGTCCGGGATTGCAGCCAAAAACATTCAGTACTTC; CDR3 protein: CASSKQGSGIAAKNIQYF
V gene: TRBV7-6; clone size: few; D gene: .; J gene: TRBJ1-5; CDR3 DNA: TGTGCCAGCAGCTTAAGCCTCTATCAGCCCCAGCATTTT; CDR3 protein: CASSLSLYQPQHF
V gene: TRBV5-4; clone size: .; D gene: .; J gene: TRBJ2-5; CDR3 DNA: TGTGCCAGCAGCTTGTTTCGAGGAAACCAAGAGACCCAGTACTTC; CDR3 protein: CASSLFRGNQETQYF
V gene: TRBV9; clone size: few; D gene: .; J gene: TRBJ2-1; CDR3 DNA: TGTGCCAGCAGCGTGGGGCCAGCTGGGGAGCAGTTCTTC; CDR3 protein: CASSVGPAGEQFF
V gene: TRBV5-1; clone size: .; D gene: TRBD1; J gene: TRBJ2-1; CDR3 DNA: TGCGCCAGCAGCTTGGCCCCGGGACAGGGTTACAATGAGCAGTTCTTC; CDR3 protein: CASSLAPGQGYNEQFF
V gene: TRBV3-1/TRBV3-2; clone size: few; D gene: TRBD2; J gene: TRBJ2-5; CDR3 DNA: TGTGCCAGCAGCCAAGACAGGACTAGCGGCCAAGAGACCCAGTACTTC; CDR3 protein: CASSQDRTSGQETQYF
V gene: TRBV5-3; clone size: .; D gene: .; J gene: TRBJ2-7; CDR3 DNA: TGTGCCAGAAGCTCCGGGTTTTACGAGCAGTACTTC; CDR3 protein: CARSSGFYEQYF
V gene: TRBV10-1; clone size: .; D gene: TRBD1; J gene: TRBJ1-1; CDR3 DNA: TGCGCCAGCAGCCGGGACAGGGGATACACTGAAGCTTTCTTT; CDR3 protein: CASSRDRGYTEAFF
V gene: TRBV10-1; clone size: once; D gene: TRBD1; J gene: TRBJ1-5; CDR3 DNA: TGCGCCAGCGGGACAGGGAGGGATTGCAATCAGCCCCAGCATTTT; CDR3 protein: CASGTGRDCNQPQHF
V gene: TRBV7-3; clone size: many; D gene: TRBD1; J gene: TRBJ2-7; CDR3 DNA: TGTGCCAGCAGCCCGTCGACAGGGATTCGTAACGAGCAGTACTTC; CDR3 protein: CASSPSTGIRNEQYF
V gene: TRBV2; clone size: .; D gene: .; J gene: TRBJ1-2; CDR3 DNA: TGTGCCAGCAACCCGACGACAGGCTTCTATGGCTACACCTTC; CDR3 protein: CASNPTTGFYGYTF
V gene: TRBV6-2/TRBV6-3; clone size: .; D gene: TRBD1; J gene: TRBJ1-5; CDR3 DNA: TGTGCCAGCAGACCTTTACAGGGGGCCGGTCAGCCCCAGCATTTT; CDR3 protein: CASRPLQGAGQPQHF
V gene: TRBV19; clone size: .; D gene: TRBD1; J gene: TRBJ1-5; CDR3 DNA: TGTGCCAGTAGTAGGGGGACAGGGGGCAATCAGCCCCAGCATTTT; CDR3 protein: CASSRGTGGNQPQHF
V gene: TRBV4-1; clone size: .; D gene: .; J gene: TRBJ2-7; CDR3 DNA: TGCGCCAGCAGCCAAGGTAGCCCCTCACCCGAGCAGTACTTC; CDR3 protein: CASSQGSPSPEQYF
V gene: TRBV5-6; clone size: .; D gene: .; J gene: TRBJ1-3; CDR3 DNA: TGTGCCAGCAGCTTTAGAAGTACCTCTGGAAACACCATATATTTT; CDR3 protein: CASSFRSTSGNTIYF
V gene: TRBV6-2/TRBV6-3; clone size: .; D gene: .; J gene: TRBJ1-2; CDR3 DNA: TGTGCCAGCAGTCCAGATCAGACAGGACACTATGGCTACACCTTC; CDR3 protein: CASSPDQTGHYGYTF
V gene: TRBV3-1/TRBV3-2; clone size: .; D gene: TRBD1; J gene: TRBJ1-5; CDR3 DNA: TGTGCCAGCAGCCAGAGGGACAGGGCCAATCAGCCCCAGCATTTT; CDR3 protein: CASSQRDRANQPQHF
V gene: TRBV5-1; clone size: .; D gene: .; J gene: TRBJ2-2; CDR3 DNA: TGCGCCAGCAGCGAGACAGGCGGGAACACCGGGGAGCTGTTTTTT; CDR3 protein: CASSETGGNTGELFF
V gene: TRBV5-4; clone size: .; D gene: TRBD2; J gene: TRBJ2-3; CDR3 DNA: TGTGCCAGCAGCTTGGAGACTAGCTCTGCTGATACGCAGTATTTT; CDR3 protein: CASSLETSSADTQYF
V gene: TRBV7-3; clone size: .; D gene: .; J gene: TRBJ2-2; CDR3 DNA: TGTGCCAGCAGCTTAACCCCCCGGACTGGCAGGTACACCGGGGAGCTGTTTTTT; CDR3 protein: CASSLTPRTGRYTGELFF
V gene: TRBV7-9; clone size: .; D gene: .; J gene: TRBJ2-3; CDR3 DNA: TGTGCCAGCAGCTACCTGGTCGGAGCGGCTAGCACAGATACGCAGTATTTT; CDR3 protein: CASSYLVGAASTDTQYF
V gene: TRBV28; clone size: .; D gene: .; J gene: TRBJ2-1; CDR3 DNA: TGTGCCAGCAGTTCGCCGGGGTTCGTGACGTTCTTC; CDR3 protein: CASSSPGFVTFF
V gene: TRBV6-5; clone size: few; D gene: .; J gene: TRBJ1-6; CDR3 DNA: TGTGCCACCACTCAGGGGATTAATTCACCCCTCCACTTT; CDR3 protein: CATTQGINSPLHF
V gene: TRBV30; clone size: once; D gene: TRBD2; J gene: TRBJ2-1; CDR3 DNA: TGTGCCTGGAGTGGTCTATACGGGGGGGGTTACAATGAGCAGTTCTTC; CDR3 protein: CAWSGLYGGGYNEQFF
V gene: TRBV2; clone size: .; D gene: .; J gene: TRBJ1-2; CDR3 DNA: TGTGCCAGCAGTTCGAACAGGGTACTAGGCTACACCTTC; CDR3 protein: CASSSNRVLGYTF
V gene: TRBV4-2; clone size: .; D gene: TRBD2; J gene: TRBJ2-3; CDR3 DNA: TGTGCCAGCAGCCCCGAGGGCGGGGGGGGATATACGCAGTATTTT; CDR3 protein: CASSPEGGGGYTQYF
V gene: TRBV30; clone size: .; D gene: .; J gene: TRBJ2-2; CDR3 DNA: TGTGCCTGGACTAGCGCCGGGGAGCTGTTTTTT; CDR3 protein: CAWTSAGELFF
V gene: TRBV18; clone size: .; D gene: TRBD1; J gene: TRBJ1-2; CDR3 DNA: TGTGCCAGCTCGGACAGGGATTGGGGCTACACCTTC; CDR3 protein: CASSDRDWGYTF
V gene: TRBV7-6; clone size: .; D gene: .; J gene: TRBJ2-5; CDR3 DNA: TGTGCCAGCAGCTTAGTAGGCAGGTCCCAAGAGACCCAGTACTTC; CDR3 protein: CASSLVGRSQETQYF
V gene: TRBV18; clone size: .; D gene: .; J gene: TRBJ1-1; CDR3 DNA: TGTGCCAGCTCACAGGGGAAGAACACTGAAGCTTTCTTT; CDR3 protein: CASSQGKNTEAFF
V gene: TRBV29-1; clone size: .; D gene: TRBD1; J gene: TRBJ2-7; CDR3 DNA: TGCAGCGTCGGAGGACAGGGCGTTTCCCACGAGCAGTACTTC; CDR3 protein: CSVGGQGVSHEQYF
V gene: TRBV18; clone size: once; D gene: .; J gene: TRBJ2-7; CDR3 DNA: TGTGCCAGCTCACCGCGGCTTTACGAGCAGTACTTC; CDR3 protein: CASSPRLYEQYF
V gene: TRBV3-1/TRBV3-2; clone size: .; D gene: .; J gene: TRBJ2-3; CDR3 DNA: TGTGCCAGCAGCCAAGTGGGAACAGCGGTTAACACAGATACGCAGTATTTT; CDR3 protein: CASSQVGTAVNTDTQYF